Listed below are T cell receptor beta chains from one sample, sequenced in a study of shared clonotypes between healthy human individuals. Sequenced by immunoSEQ multiplex PCR; TCRdb stores in-frame clones only, minus some. Seen here are about 490,000 clones, 76% observed once, and the top ten hold over 10%. Sequenced material: PBMCs. The receptors here all came from a woman in her forties in good health. Some clones in this sample may be carry-over from other donors' samples. Both conserved end residues are part of each CDR3. The D gene is left open where the match is weak. Rows give clone size only sometimes, using once, few, many, or a class for an expanded clone.

size	D	J	V	CDR3	DNA
.	.	TRBJ1-5	TRBV11-2	CASSSDFNQPQHF	TGTGCCAGCAGCTCCGATTTCAATCAGCCCCAGCATTTT
few	TRBD2	TRBJ2-1	TRBV5-4	CASSLALAGGSYNEQFF	TGTGCCAGCAGCCTAGCACTAGCGGGAGGTTCCTACAATGAGCAGTTCTTC
.	.	TRBJ2-7	TRBV5-6	CASSLGRSDEQYF	TGTGCCAGCAGCTTGGGACGCTCGGACGAGCAGTACTTC
.	TRBD1	TRBJ2-7	TRBV28	CASSIGGQGAYEQYF	TGTGCCAGCAGCATCGGCGGACAGGGGGCCTACGAGCAGTACTTC
.	.	TRBJ2-5	TRBV2	CASSENHPKLGSTQYF	TGTGCCAGCAGTGAAAATCATCCCAAGCTAGGGTCGACCCAGTACTTC
.	TRBD2	TRBJ2-5	TRBV10-3	CAIRSPGTSGRAPETQYF	TGTGCCATCAGAAGTCCCGGGACTAGCGGGAGGGCCCCAGAGACCCAGTACTTC
.	.	TRBJ2-1	TRBV6-5	CASSYPGRSNEQFF	TGTGCCAGCAGTTACCCGGGCCGGTCCAATGAGCAGTTCTTC
.	.	TRBJ1-1	TRBV7-9	CASSLSSHEAFF	TGTGCCAGCAGCTTATCGTCCCATGAAGCTTTCTTT
.	.	TRBJ1-2	TRBV27	CASSLSRDTSNYGYTF	TGTGCCAGCAGTTTATCCAGGGACACTTCTAACTATGGCTACACCTTC
.	TRBD2	TRBJ2-7	TRBV10-2	CASSGRGSYEQYF	TGCGCCAGCTCCGGGAGGGGGTCCTACGAGCAGTACTTC
.	TRBD2	TRBJ2-5	TRBV9	CASSEASTGGSQETQYF	TGTGCCAGCAGCGAGGCCTCAACGGGAGGTTCCCAAGAGACCCAGTACTTC
.	TRBD1	TRBJ2-3	TRBV10-2	CASSLHRDSFLDTQYF	TGCGCCAGCAGCCTACACCGGGACAGCTTTTTAGATACGCAGTATTTT
.	.	TRBJ1-1	TRBV5-8	CASSHPRGTEAFF	TGTGCCAGCAGCCACCCTCGGGGGACTGAAGCTTTCTTT
.	.	TRBJ1-2	TRBV27	CASGTGAYGYTF	TGTGCCAGCGGCACCGGGGCCTATGGCTACACCTTC
.	.	TRBJ2-1	TRBV4-2	CASSQGSLDNEQFF	TGTGCCAGCAGCCAAGGAAGTTTAGACAATGAGCAGTTCTTC
few	.	TRBJ1-2	TRBV6-5	CASSKSRGYTF	TGTGCCAGCAGCAAATCTAGAGGCTACACCTTC